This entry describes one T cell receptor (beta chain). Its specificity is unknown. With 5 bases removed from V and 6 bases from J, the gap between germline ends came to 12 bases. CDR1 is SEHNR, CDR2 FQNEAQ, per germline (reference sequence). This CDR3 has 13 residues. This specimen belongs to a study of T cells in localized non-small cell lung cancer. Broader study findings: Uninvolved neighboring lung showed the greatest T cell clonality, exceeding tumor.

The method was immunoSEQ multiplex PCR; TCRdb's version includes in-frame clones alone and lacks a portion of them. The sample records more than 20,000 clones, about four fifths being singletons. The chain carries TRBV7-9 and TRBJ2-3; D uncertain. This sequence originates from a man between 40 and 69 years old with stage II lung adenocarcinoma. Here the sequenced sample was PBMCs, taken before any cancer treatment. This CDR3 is CASSPVISDTQYF. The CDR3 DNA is TGTGCCAGCAGCCCTGTAATATCGGATACGCAGTATTTT. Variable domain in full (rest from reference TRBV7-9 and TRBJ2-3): DTGVSQNPRHKITKRGQNVTFRCDPISEHNRLYWYRQTLGQGPEFLTYFQNEAQLEKSRLLSDRFSAERPKGSFSTLEIQRTEQGDSAMYLCASSPVISDTQYFGPGTRLTVL.